The entry below gives a single T cell receptor (beta chain) sequence along with its context. Its antigen is not known. Primers: 60 Vbeta forward and 13 Jbeta reverse. TCRdb's table, derived via immunoSEQ multiplex PCR, lists solely in-frame clones and lacks some. There are roughly 150,000 clones in the sample; around 83% occur only once, and over 2.5% lies in the top ten. The germline gives CDR1 KGHSH, CDR2 LQKENI. The ends lost 3 bases at V and 6 bases at J; junction bases unmatched: 3. This CDR3 region has 14 residues. This entry belongs to a study of cytomegalovirus exposure and HLA in healthy donors. Study results and limitations: A previous analysis found most TCR beta V segments productive roughly 87% or roughly 30% of the time. Researchers reportedly found TCR beta sequences accurately predicted most subjects' HLA-A and HLA-B alleles. Judged likely to be a sequencing artifact was a cluster of highly shared sequence variants.

Regarding donors, all were healthy bone marrow donors. Sequences were obtained from PBMCs. This chain uses TRBV18 with TRBJ2-1, with TRBD1 identical over 9 bases. The TCR comes from a man aged 25-45 years in good health and CMV-seropositive. CDR3 sequence: CASSPDRGGNEQFF. The CDR3 coding sequence is TGTGCCAGCTCACCGGACAGGGGAGGCAATGAGCAGTTCTTC.